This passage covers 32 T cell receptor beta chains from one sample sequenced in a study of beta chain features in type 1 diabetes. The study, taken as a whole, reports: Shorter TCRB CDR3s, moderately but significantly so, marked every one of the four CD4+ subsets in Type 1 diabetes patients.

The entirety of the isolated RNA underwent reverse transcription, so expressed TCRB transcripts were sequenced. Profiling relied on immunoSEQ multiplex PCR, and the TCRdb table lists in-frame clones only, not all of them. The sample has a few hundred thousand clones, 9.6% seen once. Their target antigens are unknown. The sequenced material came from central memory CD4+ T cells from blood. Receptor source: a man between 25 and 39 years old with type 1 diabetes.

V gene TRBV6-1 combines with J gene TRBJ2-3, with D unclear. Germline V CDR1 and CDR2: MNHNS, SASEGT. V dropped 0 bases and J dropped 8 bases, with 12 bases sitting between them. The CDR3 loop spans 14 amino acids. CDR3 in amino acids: CASSEALGAATQYF. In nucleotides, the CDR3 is TGTGCCAGCAGTGAAGCGCTAGGAGCTGCTACGCAGTATTTT.

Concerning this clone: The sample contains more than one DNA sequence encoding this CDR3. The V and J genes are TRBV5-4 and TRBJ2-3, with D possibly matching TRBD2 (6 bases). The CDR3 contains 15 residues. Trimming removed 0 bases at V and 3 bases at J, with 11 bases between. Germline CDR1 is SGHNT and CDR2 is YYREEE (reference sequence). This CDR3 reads CASSLVAGSTDTQYF. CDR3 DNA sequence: TGTGCCAGCAGCTTGGTCGCGGGATCAACAGATACGCAGTATTTT.

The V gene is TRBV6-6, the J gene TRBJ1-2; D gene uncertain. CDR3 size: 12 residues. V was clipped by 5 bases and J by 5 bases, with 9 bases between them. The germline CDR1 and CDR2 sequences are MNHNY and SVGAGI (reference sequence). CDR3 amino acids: CASSATTYGYTF. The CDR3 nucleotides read TGTGCCAGCAGTGCCACAACGTATGGCTACACCTTC.

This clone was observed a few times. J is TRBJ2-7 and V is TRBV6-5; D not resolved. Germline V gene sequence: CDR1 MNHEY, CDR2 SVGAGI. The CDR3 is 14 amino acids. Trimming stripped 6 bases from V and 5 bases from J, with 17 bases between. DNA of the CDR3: TGTGCCAGCAGGGCAGGACCCACCTCTCACGAGCAGTACTTC. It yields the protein CASRAGPTSHEQYF.

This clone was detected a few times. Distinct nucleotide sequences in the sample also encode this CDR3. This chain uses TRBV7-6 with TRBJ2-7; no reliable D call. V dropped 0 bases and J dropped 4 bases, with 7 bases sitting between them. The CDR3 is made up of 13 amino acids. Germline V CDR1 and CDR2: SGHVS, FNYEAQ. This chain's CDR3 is CASSLALGYEQYF. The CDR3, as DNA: TGTGCCAGCAGCTTAGCGCTAGGTTACGAGCAGTACTTC.

The CDR3 here is CASSYRSSESDTQYF. The DNA of the CDR3 is TGTGCCAGCAGTTACAGGTCTAGCGAAAGTGATACGCAGTATTTT. The chain links TRBV6-5 to TRBJ2-3, with a possible D match to TRBD2 (6 bases). V was clipped by 2 bases and J by 6 bases, with 15 bases between them. The germline V gene encodes CDR1 MNHEY and CDR2 SVGAGI. The CDR3 consists of 15 residues.

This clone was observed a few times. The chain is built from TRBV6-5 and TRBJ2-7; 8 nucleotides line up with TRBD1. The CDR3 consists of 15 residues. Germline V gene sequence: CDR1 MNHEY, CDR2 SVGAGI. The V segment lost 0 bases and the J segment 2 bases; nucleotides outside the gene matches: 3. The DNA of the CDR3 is TGTGCCAGCAGTTACTCGACAGGGGCGACCTACGAGCAGTACTTC. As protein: CASSYSTGATYEQYF.

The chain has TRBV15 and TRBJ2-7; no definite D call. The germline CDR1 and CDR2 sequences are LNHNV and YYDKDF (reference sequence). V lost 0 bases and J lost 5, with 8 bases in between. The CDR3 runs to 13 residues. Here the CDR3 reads CATSRDQADEQYF. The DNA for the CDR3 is TGTGCCACCAGCAGAGACCAGGCCGACGAGCAGTACTTC. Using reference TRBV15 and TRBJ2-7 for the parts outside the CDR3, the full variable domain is DAMVIQNPRYQVTQFGKPVTLSCSQTLNHNVMYWYQQKSSQAPKLLFHYYDKDFNNEADTPDNFQSRRPNTSFCFLDIRSPGLGDTAMYLCATSRDQADEQYFGPGTRLTVT.

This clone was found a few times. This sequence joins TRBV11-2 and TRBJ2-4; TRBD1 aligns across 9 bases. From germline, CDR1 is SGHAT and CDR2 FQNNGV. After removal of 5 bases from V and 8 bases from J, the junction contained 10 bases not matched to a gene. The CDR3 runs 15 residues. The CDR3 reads CASSRWTGVRDIQYF. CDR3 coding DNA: TGTGCCAGCAGCCGATGGACAGGGGTTAGGGACATTCAGTACTTC. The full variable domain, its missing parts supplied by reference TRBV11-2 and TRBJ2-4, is EAGVAQSPRYKIIEKRQSVAFWCNPISGHATLYWYQQILGQGPKLLIQFQNNGVVDDSQLPKDRFSAERLKGVDSTLKIQPAKLEDSAVYLCASSRWTGVRDIQYFGAGTRLSVL.

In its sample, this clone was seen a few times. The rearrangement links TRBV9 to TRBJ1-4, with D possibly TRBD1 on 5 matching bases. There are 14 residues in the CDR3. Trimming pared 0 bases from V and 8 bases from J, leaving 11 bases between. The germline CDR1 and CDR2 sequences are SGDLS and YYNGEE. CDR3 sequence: CASSVAGSAEKLFF. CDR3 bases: TGTGCCAGCAGCGTAGCAGGGTCCGCCGAAAAACTGTTTTTT.

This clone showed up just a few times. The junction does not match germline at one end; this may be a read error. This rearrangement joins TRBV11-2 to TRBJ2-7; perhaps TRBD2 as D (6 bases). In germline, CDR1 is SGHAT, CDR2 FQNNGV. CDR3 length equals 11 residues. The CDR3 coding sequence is TGTGCCAGCAGCACCGGAGGGCAGCCGAACTTC. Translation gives CASSTGGQPNF.

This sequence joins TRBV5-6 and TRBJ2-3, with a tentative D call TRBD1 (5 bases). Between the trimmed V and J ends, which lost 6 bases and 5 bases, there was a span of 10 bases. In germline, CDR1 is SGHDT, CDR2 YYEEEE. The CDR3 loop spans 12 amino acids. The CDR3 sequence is CASNLDRDTQYF. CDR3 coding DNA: TGTGCCAGCAACTTAGACAGAGATACGCAGTATTTT.

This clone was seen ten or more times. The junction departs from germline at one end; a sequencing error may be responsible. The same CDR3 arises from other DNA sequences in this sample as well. The DNA of the CDR3 is TGTGCCAGCAGTTTAGGGGGTTCTGGGGCCAACGTCCTGACTTTC. Translating it yields CASSLGGSGANVLTF. The rearrangement uses TRBV13 and TRBJ2-6; tentative D call: TRBD1 (6 bases). CDR1 PRHDT and CDR2 FYEKMQ come from the germline V gene (reference sequence). The CDR3 contains 15 residues.

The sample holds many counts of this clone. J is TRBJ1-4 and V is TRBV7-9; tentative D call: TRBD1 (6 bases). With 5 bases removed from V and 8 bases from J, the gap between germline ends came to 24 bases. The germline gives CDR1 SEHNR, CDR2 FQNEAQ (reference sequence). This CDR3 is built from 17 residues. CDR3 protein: CASSHGPAGTRREKLFF. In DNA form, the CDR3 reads TGTGCCAGCAGCCATGGTCCAGCCGGGACACGGAGGGAAAAACTGTTTTTT.

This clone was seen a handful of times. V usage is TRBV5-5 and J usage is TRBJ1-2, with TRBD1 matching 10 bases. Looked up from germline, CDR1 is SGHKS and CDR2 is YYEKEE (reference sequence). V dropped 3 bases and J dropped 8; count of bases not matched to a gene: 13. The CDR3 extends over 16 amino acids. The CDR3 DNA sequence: TGTGCCAGCAGCTCCACCCGCCGGGACAGGGGAGTCGGCTACACCTTC. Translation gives CASSSTRRDRGVGYTF. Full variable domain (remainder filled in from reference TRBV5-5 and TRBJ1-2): DAGVTQSPTHLIKTRGQQVTLRCSPISGHKSVSWYQQVLGQGPQFIFQYYEKEERGRGNFPDRFSARQFPNYSSELNVNALLLGDSALYLCASSSTRRDRGVGYTFGSGTRLTVV.

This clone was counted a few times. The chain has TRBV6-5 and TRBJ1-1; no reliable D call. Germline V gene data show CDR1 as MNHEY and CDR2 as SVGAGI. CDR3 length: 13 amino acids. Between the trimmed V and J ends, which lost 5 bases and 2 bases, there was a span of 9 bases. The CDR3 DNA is TGTGCCAGCAGTGAGTCGGATAACACTGAAGCTTTCTTT. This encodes CASSESDNTEAFF.

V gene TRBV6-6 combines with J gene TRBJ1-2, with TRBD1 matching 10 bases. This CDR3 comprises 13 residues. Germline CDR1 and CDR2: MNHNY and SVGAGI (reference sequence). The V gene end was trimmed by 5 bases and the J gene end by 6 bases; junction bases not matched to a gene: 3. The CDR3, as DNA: TGTGCCAGCAGTCTGACAGGGGGCGATGGCTACACCTTC. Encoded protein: CASSLTGGDGYTF.

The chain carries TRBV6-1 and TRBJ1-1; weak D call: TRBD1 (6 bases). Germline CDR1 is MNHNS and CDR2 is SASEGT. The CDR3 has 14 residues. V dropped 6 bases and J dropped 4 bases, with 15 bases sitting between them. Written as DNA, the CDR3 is TGTGCCAGCAGCAGGGGACACCCAAGCACTGAAGCTTTCTTT. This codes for CASSRGHPSTEAFF.

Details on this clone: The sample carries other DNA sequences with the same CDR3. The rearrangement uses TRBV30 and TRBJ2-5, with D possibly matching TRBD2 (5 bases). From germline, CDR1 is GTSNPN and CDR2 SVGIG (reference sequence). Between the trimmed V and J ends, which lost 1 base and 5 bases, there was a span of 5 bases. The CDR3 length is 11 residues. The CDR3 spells CAWSGGETQYF. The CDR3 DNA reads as TGTGCCTGGAGTGGAGGGGAGACCCAGTACTTC.

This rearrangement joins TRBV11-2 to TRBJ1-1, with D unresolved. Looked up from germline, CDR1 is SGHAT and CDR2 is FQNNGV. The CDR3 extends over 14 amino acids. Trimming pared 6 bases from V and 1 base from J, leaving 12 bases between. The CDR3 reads CASRRTWGNTEAFF. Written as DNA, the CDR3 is TGTGCCAGCAGGCGGACTTGGGGGAACACTGAAGCTTTCTTT.

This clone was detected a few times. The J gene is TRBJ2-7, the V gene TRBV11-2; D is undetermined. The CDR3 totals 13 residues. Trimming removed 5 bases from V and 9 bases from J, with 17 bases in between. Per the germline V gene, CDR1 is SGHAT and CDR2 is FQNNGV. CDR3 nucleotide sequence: TGTGCCAGCAGCCGGGCCCTTCCTACGAGGCAGTACTTC. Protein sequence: CASSRALPTRQYF.

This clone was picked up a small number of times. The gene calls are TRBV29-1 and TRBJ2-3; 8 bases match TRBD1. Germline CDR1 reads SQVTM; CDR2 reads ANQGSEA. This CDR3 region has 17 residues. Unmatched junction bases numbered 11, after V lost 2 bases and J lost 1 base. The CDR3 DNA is TGCAGCGTTGAAATCGGACAGGGCATTCGAGGCACAGATACGCAGTATTTT. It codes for CSVEIGQGIRGTDTQYF.

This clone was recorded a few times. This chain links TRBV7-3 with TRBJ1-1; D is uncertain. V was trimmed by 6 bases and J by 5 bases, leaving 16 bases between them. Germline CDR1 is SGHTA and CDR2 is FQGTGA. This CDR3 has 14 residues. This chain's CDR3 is CASRSARSGTEAFF. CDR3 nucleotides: TGTGCCAGCAGATCCGCCCGCAGCGGGACTGAAGCTTTCTTT.

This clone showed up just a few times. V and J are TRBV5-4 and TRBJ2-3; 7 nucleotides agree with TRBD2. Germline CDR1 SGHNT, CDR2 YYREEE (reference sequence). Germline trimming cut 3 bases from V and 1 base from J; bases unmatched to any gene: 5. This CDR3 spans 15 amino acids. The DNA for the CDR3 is TGTGCCAGCAGCTGGGGAGGGCCCCGCACAGATACGCAGTATTTT. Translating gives CASSWGGPRTDTQYF.

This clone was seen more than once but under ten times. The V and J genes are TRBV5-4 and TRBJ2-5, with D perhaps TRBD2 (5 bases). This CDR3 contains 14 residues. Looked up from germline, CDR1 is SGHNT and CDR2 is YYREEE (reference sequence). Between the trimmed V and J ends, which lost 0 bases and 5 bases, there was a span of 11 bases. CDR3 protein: CASSLVGRRETQYF. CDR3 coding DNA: TGTGCCAGCAGCTTGGTGGGGAGACGGGAGACCCAGTACTTC.

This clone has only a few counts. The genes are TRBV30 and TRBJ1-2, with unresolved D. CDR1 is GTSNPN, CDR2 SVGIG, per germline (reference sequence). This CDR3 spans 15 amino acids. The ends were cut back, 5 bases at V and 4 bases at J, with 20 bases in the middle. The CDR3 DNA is TGTGCCTGGGGCAACCGTAGGTTGATGGGCTATGGCTACACCTTC. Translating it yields CAWGNRRLMGYGYTF.

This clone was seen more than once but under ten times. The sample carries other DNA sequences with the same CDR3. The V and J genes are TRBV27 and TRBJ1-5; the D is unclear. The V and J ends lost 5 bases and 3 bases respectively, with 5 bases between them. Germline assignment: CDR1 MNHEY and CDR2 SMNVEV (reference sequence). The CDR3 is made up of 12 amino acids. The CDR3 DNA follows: TGTGCCAGCAGTCCACTCAATCAGCCCCAGCATTTT. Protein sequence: CASSPLNQPQHF.

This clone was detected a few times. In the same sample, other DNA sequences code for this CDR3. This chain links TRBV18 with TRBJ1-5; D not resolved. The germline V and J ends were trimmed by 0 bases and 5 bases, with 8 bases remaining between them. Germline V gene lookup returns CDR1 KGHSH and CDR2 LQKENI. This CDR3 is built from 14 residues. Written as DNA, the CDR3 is TGTGCCAGCTCACCACCAGGTGGTCATCAGCCCCAGCATTTT. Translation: CASSPPGGHQPQHF.

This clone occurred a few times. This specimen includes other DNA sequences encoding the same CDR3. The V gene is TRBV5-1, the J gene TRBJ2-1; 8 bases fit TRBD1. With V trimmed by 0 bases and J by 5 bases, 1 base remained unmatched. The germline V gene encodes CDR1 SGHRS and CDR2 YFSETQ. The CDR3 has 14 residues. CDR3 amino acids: CASSLVGQDNEQFF. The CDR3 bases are TGCGCCAGCAGCTTGGTGGGACAGGACAATGAGCAGTTCTTC.

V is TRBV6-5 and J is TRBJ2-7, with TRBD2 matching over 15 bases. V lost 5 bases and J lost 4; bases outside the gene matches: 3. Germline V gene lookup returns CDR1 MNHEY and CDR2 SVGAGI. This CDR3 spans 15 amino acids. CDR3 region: CASSRTSGRGYEQYF. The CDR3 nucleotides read TGTGCCAGCAGTCGGACTAGCGGGAGGGGATACGAGCAGTACTTC.

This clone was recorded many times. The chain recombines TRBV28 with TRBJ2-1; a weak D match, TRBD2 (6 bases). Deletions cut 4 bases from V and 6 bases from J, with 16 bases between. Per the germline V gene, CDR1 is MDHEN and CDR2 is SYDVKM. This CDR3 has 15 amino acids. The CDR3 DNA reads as TGTGCCAGCAGTTCGACCGGGACTCTCACCAATGAGCAGTTCTTC. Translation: CASSSTGTLTNEQFF. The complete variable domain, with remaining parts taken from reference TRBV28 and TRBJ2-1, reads DVKVTQSSRYLVKRTGEKVFLECVQDMDHENMFWYRQDPGLGLRLIYFSYDVKMKEKGDIPEGYSVSREKKERFSLILESASTNQTSMYLCASSSTGTLTNEQFFGPGTRLTVL.

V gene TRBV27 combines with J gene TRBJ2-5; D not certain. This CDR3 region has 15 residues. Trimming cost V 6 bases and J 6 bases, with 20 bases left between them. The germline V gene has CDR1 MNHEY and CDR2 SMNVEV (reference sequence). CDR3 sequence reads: CASRSQGYGMQTQYF. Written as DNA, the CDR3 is TGTGCCAGCAGATCCCAAGGGTATGGCATGCAGACCCAGTACTTC.